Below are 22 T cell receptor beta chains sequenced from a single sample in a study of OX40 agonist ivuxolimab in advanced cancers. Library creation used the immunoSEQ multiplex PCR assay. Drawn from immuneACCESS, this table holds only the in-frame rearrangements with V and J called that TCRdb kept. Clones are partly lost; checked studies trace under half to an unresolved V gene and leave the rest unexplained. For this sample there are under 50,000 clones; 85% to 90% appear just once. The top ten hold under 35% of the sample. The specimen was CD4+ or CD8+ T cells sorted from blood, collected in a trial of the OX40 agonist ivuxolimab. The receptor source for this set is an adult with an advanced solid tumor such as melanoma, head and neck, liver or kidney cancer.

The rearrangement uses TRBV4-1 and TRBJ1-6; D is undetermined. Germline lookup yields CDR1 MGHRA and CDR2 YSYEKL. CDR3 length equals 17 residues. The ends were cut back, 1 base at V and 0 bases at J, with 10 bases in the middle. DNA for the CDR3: TGCGCCAGCAGCCAAGTCGGTGCTAGCTCCTATAATTCACCCCTCCACTTT. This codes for CASSQVGASSYNSPLHF.

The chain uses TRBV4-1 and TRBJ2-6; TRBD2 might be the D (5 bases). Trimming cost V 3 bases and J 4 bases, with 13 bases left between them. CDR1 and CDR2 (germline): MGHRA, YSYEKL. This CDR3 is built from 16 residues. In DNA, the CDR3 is TGCGCCAGCAGCCAGGAGCGGATCGGAGGGGCCAACGTCCTGACTTTC. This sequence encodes CASSQERIGGANVLTF.

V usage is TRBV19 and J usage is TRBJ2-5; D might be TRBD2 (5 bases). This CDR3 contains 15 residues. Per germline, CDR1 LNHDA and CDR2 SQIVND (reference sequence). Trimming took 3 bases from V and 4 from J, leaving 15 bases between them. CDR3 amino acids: CASSIQWVRGETQYF. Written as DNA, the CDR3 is TGTGCCAGTAGTATCCAGTGGGTACGGGGAGAGACCCAGTACTTC.

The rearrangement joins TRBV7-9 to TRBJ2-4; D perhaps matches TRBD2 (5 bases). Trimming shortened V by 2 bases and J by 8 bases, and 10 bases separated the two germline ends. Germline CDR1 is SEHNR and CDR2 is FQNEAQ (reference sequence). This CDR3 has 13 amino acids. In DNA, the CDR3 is TGTGCCAGCAGCTTAATCACCGGGGACATTCAGTACTTC. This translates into CASSLITGDIQYF.

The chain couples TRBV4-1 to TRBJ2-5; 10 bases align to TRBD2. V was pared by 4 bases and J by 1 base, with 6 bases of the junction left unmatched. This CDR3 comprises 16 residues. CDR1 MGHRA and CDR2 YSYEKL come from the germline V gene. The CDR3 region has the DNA TGCGCCAGCAGCCGCCTACTAGCGGGGTTCCAAGAGACCCAGTACTTC. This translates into CASSRLLAGFQETQYF.

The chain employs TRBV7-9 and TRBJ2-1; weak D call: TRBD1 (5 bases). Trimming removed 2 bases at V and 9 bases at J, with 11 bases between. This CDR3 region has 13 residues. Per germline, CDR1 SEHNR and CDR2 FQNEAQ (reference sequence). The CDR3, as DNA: TGTGCCAGCAGCTTACTAGGGGTCGGTGAGCAGTTCTTC. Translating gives CASSLLGVGEQFF. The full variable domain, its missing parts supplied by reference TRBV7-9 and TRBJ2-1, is DTGVSQNPRHKITKRGQNVTFRCDPISEHNRLYWYRQTLGQGPEFLTYFQNEAQLEKSRLLSDRFSAERPKGSFSTLEIQRTEQGDSAMYLCASSLLGVGEQFFGPGTRLTVL.

CDR3 nucleotide sequence: TGTGCCAGCAGCTTGGGTCGCGGCCAGAACACCGGGGAGCTGTTTTTT. Its protein is CASSLGRGQNTGELFF. The chain is built from TRBV5-6 and TRBJ2-2; no definite D call. Trimming removed 0 bases from V and 1 base from J, with 10 bases in between. This CDR3 has 16 residues. Looked up from germline, CDR1 is SGHDT and CDR2 is YYEEEE.

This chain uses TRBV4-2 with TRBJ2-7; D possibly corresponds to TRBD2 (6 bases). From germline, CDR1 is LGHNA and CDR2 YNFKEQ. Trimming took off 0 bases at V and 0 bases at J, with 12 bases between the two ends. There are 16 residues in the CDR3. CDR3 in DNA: TGTGCCAGCAGCCAAGACGGGAGCTCATCCTCCTACGAGCAGTACTTC. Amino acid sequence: CASSQDGSSSSYEQYF.

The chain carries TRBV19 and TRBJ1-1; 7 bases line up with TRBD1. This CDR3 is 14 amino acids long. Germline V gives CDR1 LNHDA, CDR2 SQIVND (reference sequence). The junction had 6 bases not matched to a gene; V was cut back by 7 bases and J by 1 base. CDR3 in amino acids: CASTARGPNTEAFF. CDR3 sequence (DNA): TGTGCCAGTACCGCGAGGGGGCCGAACACTGAAGCTTTCTTT.

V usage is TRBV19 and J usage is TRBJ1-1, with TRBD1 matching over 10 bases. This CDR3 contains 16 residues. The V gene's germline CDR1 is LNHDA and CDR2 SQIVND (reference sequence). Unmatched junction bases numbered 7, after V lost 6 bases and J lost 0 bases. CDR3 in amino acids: CASRSRTGGLNTEAFF. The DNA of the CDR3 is TGTGCCAGTAGGTCTCGGACAGGGGGTTTGAACACTGAAGCTTTCTTT. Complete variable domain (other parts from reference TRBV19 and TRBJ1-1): DGGITQSPKYLFRKEGQNVTLSCEQNLNHDAMYWYRQDPGQGLRLIYYSQIVNDFQKGDIAEGYSVSREKKESFPLTVTSAQKNPTAFYLCASRSRTGGLNTEAFFGQGTRLTVV.

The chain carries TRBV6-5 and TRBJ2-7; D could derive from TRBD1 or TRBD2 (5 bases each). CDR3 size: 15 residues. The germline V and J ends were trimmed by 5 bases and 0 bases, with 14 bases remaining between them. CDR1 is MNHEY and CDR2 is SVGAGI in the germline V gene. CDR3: CASSRDGWSSYEQYF. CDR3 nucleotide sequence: TGTGCCAGCAGTAGGGACGGTTGGAGCTCCTACGAGCAGTACTTC.

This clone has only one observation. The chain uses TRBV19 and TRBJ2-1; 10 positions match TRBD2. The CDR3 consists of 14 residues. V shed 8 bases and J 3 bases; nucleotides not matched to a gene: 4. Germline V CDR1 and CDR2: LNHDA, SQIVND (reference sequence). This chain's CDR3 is CASGLAEVYNEQFF. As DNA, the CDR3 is TGTGCCAGTGGACTAGCGGAAGTCTACAATGAGCAGTTCTTC.

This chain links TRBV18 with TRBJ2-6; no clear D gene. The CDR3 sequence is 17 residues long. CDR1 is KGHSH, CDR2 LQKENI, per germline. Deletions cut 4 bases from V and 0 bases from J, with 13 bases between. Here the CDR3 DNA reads TGTGCCAGCTCACAGTCACTAAGCTTCTCTGGGGCCAACGTCCTGACTTTC. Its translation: CASSQSLSFSGANVLTF.

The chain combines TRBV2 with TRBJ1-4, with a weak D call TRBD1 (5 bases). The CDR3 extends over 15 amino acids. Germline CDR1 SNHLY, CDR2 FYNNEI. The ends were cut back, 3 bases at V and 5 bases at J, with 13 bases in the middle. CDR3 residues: CASSDADKRNEKLFF. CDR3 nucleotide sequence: TGTGCCAGCAGTGACGCGGACAAAAGGAATGAAAAACTGTTTTTT.

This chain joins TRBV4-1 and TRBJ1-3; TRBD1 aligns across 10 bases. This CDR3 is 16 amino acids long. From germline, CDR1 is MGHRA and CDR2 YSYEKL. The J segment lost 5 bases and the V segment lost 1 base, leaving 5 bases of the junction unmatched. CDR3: CASSQGDRGRRNTIYF. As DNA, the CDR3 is TGCGCCAGCAGCCAAGGGGACAGGGGTAGAAGAAACACCATATATTTT.

CDR3 in DNA: TGTGCCAGCAGTCCCGGGACTTTCTACAATGAGCAGTTCTTC. It is translated as CASSPGTFYNEQFF. This chain joins TRBV2 and TRBJ2-1; D perhaps matches TRBD2 (6 bases). Germline V lookup: CDR1 SNHLY, CDR2 FYNNEI. The length of the CDR3 is 14 residues. Trimming shortened V by 5 bases and J by 3 bases, and 11 bases separated the two germline ends.

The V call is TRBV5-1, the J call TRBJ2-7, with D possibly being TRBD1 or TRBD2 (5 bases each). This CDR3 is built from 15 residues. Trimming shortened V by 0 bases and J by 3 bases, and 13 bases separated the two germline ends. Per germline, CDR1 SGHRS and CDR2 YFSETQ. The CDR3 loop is CASSLAMGVVYEQYF. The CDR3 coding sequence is TGCGCCAGCAGCTTGGCCATGGGGGTTGTCTACGAGCAGTACTTC.

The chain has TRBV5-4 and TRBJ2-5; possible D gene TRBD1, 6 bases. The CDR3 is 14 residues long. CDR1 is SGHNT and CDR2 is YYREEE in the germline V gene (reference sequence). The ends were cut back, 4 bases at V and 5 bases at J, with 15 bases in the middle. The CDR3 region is CASSQPGVRETQYF. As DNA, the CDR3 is TGTGCCAGCAGCCAACCAGGGGTTAGGGAGACCCAGTACTTC.

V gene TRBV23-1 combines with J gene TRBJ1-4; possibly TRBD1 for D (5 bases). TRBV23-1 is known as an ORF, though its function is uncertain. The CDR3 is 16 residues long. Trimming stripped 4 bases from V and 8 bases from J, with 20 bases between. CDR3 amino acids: CASSPTTVHPSEKLFF. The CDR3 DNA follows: TGCGCCAGCAGTCCGACGACAGTCCACCCTAGCGAAAAACTGTTTTTT.

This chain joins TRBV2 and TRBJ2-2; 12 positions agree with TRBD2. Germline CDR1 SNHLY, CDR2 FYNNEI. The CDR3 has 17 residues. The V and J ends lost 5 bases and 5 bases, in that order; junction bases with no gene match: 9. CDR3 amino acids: CASSNPTSGRYTGELFF. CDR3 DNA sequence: TGTGCCAGCAGTAACCCCACTAGCGGGAGGTATACCGGGGAGCTGTTTTTT.

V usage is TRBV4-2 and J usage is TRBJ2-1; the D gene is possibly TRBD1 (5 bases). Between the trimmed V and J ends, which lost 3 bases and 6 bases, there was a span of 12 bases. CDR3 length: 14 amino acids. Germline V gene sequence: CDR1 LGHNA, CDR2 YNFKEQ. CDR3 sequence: CASSHPGQSNEQFF. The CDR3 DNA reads TGTGCCAGCAGCCACCCCGGACAAAGCAATGAGCAGTTCTTC.

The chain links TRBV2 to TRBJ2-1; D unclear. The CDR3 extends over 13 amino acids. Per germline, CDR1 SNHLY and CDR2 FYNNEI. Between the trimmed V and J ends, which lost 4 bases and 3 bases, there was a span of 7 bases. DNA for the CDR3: TGTGCCAGCAGTGGCATCAGCTACAATGAGCAGTTCTTC. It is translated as CASSGISYNEQFF.